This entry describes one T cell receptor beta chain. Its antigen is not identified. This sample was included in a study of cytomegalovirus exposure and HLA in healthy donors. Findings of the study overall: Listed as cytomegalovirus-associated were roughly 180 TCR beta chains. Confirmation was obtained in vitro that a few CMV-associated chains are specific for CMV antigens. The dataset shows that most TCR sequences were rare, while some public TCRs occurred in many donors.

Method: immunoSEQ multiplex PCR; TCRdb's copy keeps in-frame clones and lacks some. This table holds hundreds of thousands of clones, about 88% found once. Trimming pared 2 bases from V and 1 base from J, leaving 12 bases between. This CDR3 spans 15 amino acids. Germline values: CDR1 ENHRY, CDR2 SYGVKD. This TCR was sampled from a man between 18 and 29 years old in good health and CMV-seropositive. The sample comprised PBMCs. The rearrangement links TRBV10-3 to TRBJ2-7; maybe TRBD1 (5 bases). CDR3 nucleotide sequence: TGTGCCATCAGTGAGGTCAGGGCAGGGTCCTACGAGCAGTACTTC. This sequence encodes CAISEVRAGSYEQYF.